Listed below are T cell receptor beta chains from one sample, sequenced in a study of cytomegalovirus exposure and HLA in healthy donors. Using immunoSEQ multiplex PCR, the repertoire was profiled, and TCRdb retains in-frame clones only, with some absent. The data contain around 150,000 clones, about 73% of them seen just once; the ten biggest clones take up around 3.3%. Sequences were obtained from PBMCs. The receptors here all came from a woman in her forties in good health and CMV-seronegative. CDR3s include the opening cysteine and the closing phenylalanine or tryptophan. D genes are given only for firm matches. Not every row has a clone size; where given, it reads once, few, many or a size class.

v_call,clone_size,j_call,d_call,cdr3_nt,cdr3_aa
TRBV28,few,TRBJ1-1,NA,TGTGCCAGCAGGCCGAGGAAAATGAACACTGAAGCTTTCTTT,CASRPRKMNTEAFF
TRBV5-1,NA,TRBJ2-2,NA,TGCGCCAGCAGCTTGCTGGGACTCAGCAACAAAAACCCCACCGGGGAGCTGTTTTTT,CASSLLGLSNKNPTGELFF
TRBV9,NA,TRBJ2-1,TRBD2,TGTGCCAGCAGCGTTAGCGGGGGGACCAATGAGCAGTTCTTC,CASSVSGGTNEQFF
TRBV19,NA,TRBJ2-1,NA,TGTGCCAGTAGTATAGCCAACTACAATGAGCAGTTCTTC,CASSIANYNEQFF
TRBV5-6,few,TRBJ1-3,NA,TGTGCCAGCAGCTTACGGAGCTCTGGAAACACCATATATTTT,CASSLRSSGNTIYF
TRBV6-4,many,TRBJ2-2,NA,TGTGCCAGCAGTGATTGGAGCACCGGGGAGCTGTTTTTT,CASSDWSTGELFF
TRBV10-3,NA,TRBJ1-1,TRBD1,TGTGCCATCAGACCGGGACAGGGTATTAACACTGAAGCTTTCTTT,CAIRPGQGINTEAFF
TRBV5-1,NA,TRBJ2-3,NA,TGCGCCAGCACCTCGGGGAATGTAGGCACAGATACGCAGTATTTT,CASTSGNVGTDTQYF
TRBV14,once,TRBJ2-3,TRBD1,TGTGCCAGCAACCGACAGGGGATCATAGATACGCAGTATTTT,CASNRQGIIDTQYF
TRBV19,NA,TRBJ1-1,NA,TGTGCCAGTAGTATCCGCAGGGTAGGCACTGAAGCTTTCTTT,CASSIRRVGTEAFF
TRBV6-1,few,TRBJ2-5,TRBD2,TGTGCCAGCAGCTCAGTGACTAGCGGCGGAGAGACCCAGTACTTC,CASSSVTSGGETQYF
TRBV5-6,NA,TRBJ2-3,NA,TGTGCCAGCAGCTTCGGGACAAGCACAGATACGCAGTATTTT,CASSFGTSTDTQYF
TRBV9,once,TRBJ1-3,NA,TGTGCCAGCAGCGTAGGAGTTGAGGGAAACACCATATATTTT,CASSVGVEGNTIYF
TRBV28,NA,TRBJ2-5,TRBD2,TGTGCCAGCAGTTCGATTAGCGGGGGGGTAGGGGAGACCCAGTACTTC,CASSSISGGVGETQYF
TRBV2,NA,TRBJ2-2,NA,TGTGCCAGCCTTTTCGGGTACACCGGGGAGCTGTTTTTT,CASLFGYTGELFF
TRBV6-5,NA,TRBJ2-1,TRBD2,TGTGCCAGCAGAACTAGCGGGGGGGCTCTCAATGAGCAGTTCTTC,CASRTSGGALNEQFF
TRBV5-1,few,TRBJ1-6,NA,TGCGCCAGCAGCTCGACGCAGGGTGCGATCCCCCTCCACTTT,CASSSTQGAIPLHF
TRBV19,few,TRBJ2-5,NA,TGTGCCAGTAGTATGGGCACAGGTAGGATGCAAGAGACCCAGTACTTC,CASSMGTGRMQETQYF